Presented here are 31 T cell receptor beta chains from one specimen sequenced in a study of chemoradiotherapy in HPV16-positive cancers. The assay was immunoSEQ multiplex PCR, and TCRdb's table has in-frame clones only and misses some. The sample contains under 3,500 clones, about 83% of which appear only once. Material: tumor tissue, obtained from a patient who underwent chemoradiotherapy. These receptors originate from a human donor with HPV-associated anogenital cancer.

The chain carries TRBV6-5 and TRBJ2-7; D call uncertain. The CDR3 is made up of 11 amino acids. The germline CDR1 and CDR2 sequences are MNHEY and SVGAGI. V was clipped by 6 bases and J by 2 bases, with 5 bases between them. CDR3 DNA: TGTGCCAGCAGAGGGCCCTACGAGCAGTACTTC. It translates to CASRGPYEQYF.

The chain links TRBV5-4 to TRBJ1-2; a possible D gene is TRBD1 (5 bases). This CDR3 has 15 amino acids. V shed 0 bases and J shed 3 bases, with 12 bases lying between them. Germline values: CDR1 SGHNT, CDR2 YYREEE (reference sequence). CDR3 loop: CASSLARAGDYGYTF. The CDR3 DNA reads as TGTGCCAGCAGCTTGGCCAGGGCGGGGGACTATGGCTACACCTTC. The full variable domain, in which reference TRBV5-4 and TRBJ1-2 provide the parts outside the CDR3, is ETGVTQSPTHLIKTRGQQVTLRCSSQSGHNTVSWYQQALGQGPQFIFQYYREEENGRGNFPPRFSGLQFPNYSSELNVNALELDDSALYLCASSLARAGDYGYTFGSGTRLTVV.

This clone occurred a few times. The CDR3, as DNA: TGTGCCAGCACGGGGACAGGGCCCTTTTACGAGCAGTACTTC. This translates into CASTGTGPFYEQYF. This chain connects TRBV2 to TRBJ2-7, with 9 bases fitting TRBD1. The CDR3 totals 14 residues. V lost 7 bases, J lost 4 bases, and 8 bases stayed unmatched. CDR1 is SNHLY, CDR2 FYNNEI, per germline.

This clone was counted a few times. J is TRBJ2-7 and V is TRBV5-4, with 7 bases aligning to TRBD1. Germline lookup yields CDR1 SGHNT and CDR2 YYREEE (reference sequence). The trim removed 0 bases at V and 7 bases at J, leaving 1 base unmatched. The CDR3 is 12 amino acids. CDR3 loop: CASSLAGGEQYF. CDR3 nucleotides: TGTGCCAGCAGCTTGGCAGGGGGAGAGCAGTACTTC.

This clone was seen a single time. DNA for the CDR3: TGCGCCAGCAGTTTCTCATTCACGACCGGGACGGAGGACTCCTCCTACGAGCAGTACTTC. Translated: CASSFSFTTGTEDSSYEQYF. The rearrangement links TRBV5-1 to TRBJ2-7; D could derive from TRBD1 or TRBD2 (5 bases each). Germline CDR1 and CDR2: SGHRS and YFSETQ. This CDR3 is built from 20 residues. V was shortened by 5 bases and J by 0 bases, with 30 bases between the two germline ends.

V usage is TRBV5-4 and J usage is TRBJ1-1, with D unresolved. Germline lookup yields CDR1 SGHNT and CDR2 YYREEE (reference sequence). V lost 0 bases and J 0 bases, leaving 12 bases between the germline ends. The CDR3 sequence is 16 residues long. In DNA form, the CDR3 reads TGTGCCAGCAGCTTGGGGCAGCTAGCCATGAACACTGAAGCTTTCTTT. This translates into CASSLGQLAMNTEAFF.

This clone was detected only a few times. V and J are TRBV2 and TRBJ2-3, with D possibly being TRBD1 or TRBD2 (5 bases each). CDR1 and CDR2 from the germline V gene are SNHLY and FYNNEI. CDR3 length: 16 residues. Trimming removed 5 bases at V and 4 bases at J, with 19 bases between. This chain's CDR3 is CASSPYLGPRADTQYF. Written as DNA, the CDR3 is TGTGCCAGCAGTCCATACCTGGGACCTCGGGCAGATACGCAGTATTTT.

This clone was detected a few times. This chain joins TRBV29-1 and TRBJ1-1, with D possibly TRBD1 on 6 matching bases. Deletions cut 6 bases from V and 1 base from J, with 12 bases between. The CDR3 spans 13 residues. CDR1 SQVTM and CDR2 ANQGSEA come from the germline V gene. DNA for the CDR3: TGCAGCGTGCAAAGGGACAAGAACACTGAAGCTTTCTTT. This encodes CSVQRDKNTEAFF.

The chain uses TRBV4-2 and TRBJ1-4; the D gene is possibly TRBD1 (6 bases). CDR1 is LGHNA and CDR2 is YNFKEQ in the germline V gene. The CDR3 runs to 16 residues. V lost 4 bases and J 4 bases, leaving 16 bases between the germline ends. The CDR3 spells CASSPNRQDYNEKLFF. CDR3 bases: TGTGCCAGCAGCCCGAACCGACAGGACTATAATGAAAAACTGTTTTTT.

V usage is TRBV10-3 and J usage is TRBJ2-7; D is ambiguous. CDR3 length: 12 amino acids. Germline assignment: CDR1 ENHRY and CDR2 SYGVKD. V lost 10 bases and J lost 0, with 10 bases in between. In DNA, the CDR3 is TGTGCCACCCGAATAGGCTCCTACGAGCAGTACTTC. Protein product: CATRIGSYEQYF.

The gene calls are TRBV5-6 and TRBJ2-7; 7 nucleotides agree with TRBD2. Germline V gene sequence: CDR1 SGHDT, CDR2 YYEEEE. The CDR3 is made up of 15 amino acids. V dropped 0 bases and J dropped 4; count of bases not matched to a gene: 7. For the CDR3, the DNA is TGTGCCAGCAGCTTGGGGGGGGGAGGGAGTTACGAGCAGTACTTC. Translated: CASSLGGGGSYEQYF.

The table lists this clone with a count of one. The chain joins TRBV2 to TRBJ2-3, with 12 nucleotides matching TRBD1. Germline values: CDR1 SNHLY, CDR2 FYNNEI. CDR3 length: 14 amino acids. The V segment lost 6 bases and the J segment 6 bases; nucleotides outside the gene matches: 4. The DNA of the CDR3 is TGTGCCAGCAGCGGGACAGGGGGCATGGATACGCAGTATTTT. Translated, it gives CASSGTGGMDTQYF.

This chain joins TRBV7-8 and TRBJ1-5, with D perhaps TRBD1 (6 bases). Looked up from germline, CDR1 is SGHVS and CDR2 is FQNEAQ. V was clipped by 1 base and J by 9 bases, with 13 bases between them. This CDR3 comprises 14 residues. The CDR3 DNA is TGTGCCAGCAGCTTAGGGGACACCCGTTGGCCCCAGCATTTT. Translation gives CASSLGDTRWPQHF.

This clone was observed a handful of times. This chain's CDR3 is CASSLLSSSYNEQFF. CDR3 DNA sequence: TGTGCCAGCAGCCTACTTAGCAGCTCCTACAATGAGCAGTTCTTC. The chain links TRBV11-2 to TRBJ2-1, with D unclear. In germline, CDR1 is SGHAT, CDR2 FQNNGV. This CDR3 spans 15 amino acids. V dropped 5 bases and J dropped 0 bases, with 11 bases sitting between them. Complete variable domain (other parts from reference TRBV11-2 and TRBJ2-1): EAGVAQSPRYKIIEKRQSVAFWCNPISGHATLYWYQQILGQGPKLLIQFQNNGVVDDSQLPKDRFSAERLKGVDSTLKIQPAKLEDSAVYLCASSLLSSSYNEQFFGPGTRLTVL.

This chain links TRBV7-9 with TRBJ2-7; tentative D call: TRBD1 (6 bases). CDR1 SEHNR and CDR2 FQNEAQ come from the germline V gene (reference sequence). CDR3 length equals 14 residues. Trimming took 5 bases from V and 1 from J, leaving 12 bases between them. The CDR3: CASSRQEPSYEQYF. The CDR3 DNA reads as TGTGCCAGCAGCCGACAGGAGCCTTCCTACGAGCAGTACTTC.

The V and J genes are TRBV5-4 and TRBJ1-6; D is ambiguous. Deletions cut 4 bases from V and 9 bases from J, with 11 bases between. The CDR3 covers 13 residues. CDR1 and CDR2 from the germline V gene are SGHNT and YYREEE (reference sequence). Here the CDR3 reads CASSAWAGSPLHF. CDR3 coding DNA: TGTGCCAGCAGCGCATGGGCTGGTTCACCCCTCCACTTT.

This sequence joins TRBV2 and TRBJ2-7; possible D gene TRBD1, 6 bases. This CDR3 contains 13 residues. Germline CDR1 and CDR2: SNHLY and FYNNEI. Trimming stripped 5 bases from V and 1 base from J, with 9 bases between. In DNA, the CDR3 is TGTGCCAGCAGTAGACAGGTATCCTACGAGCAGTACTTC. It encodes CASSRQVSYEQYF.

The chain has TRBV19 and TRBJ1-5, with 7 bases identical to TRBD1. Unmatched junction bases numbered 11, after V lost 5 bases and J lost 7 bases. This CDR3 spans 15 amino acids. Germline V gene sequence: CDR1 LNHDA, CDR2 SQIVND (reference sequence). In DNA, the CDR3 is TGTGCCAGTAGTCCCAAACAGGGGATCTGGCAGCCCCAGCATTTT. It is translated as CASSPKQGIWQPQHF.

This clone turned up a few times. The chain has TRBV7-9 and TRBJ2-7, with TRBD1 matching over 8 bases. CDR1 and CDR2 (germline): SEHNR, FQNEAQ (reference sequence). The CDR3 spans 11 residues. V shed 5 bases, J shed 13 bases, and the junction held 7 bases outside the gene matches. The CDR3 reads CASSPGQGHYF. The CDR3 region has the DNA TGTGCCAGCAGCCCTGGACAGGGACACTACTTC.

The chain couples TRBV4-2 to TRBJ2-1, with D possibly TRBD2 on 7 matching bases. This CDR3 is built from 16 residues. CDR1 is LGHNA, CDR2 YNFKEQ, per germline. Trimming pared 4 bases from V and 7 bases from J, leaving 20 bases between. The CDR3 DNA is TGTGCCAGCAGCCCCTCAAGGGCGGGGGCCATGAATGAGCAGTTCTTC. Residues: CASSPSRAGAMNEQFF.

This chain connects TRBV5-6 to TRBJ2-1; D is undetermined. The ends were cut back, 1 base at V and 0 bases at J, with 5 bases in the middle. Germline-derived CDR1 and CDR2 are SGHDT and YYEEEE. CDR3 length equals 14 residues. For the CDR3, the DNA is TGTGCCAGCAGCTTGCCGAACTCCTACAATGAGCAGTTCTTC. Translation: CASSLPNSYNEQFF.

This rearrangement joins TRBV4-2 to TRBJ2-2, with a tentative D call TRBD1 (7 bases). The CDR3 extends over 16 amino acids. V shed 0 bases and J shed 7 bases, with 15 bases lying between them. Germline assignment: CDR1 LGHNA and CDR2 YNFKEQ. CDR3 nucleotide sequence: TGTGCCAGCAGCCAAGAATCAGGGGGGCATGTCGGGGAGCTGTTTTTT. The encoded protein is CASSQESGGHVGELFF.

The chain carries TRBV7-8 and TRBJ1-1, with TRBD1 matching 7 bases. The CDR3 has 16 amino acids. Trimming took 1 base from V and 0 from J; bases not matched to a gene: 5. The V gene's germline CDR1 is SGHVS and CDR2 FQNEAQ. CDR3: CASSLVTGAMNTEAFF. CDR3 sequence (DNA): TGTGCCAGCAGCTTAGTCACAGGGGCCATGAACACTGAAGCTTTCTTT.

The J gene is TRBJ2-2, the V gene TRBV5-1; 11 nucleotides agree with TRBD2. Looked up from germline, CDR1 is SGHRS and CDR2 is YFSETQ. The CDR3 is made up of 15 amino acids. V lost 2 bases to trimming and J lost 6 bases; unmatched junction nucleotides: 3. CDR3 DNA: TGCGCCAGCAGCTTTACTAGCGGGAGCGCCGGGGAGCTGTTTTTT. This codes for CASSFTSGSAGELFF.

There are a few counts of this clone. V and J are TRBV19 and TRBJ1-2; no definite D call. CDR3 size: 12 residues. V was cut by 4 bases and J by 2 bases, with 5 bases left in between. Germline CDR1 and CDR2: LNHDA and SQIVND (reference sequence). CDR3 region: CASSNINYGYTF. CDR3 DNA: TGTGCCAGTAGTAACATCAACTATGGCTACACCTTC. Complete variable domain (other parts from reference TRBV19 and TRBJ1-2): DGGITQSPKYLFRKEGQNVTLSCEQNLNHDAMYWYRQDPGQGLRLIYYSQIVNDFQKGDIAEGYSVSREKKESFPLTVTSAQKNPTAFYLCASSNINYGYTFGSGTRLTVV.

The CDR3: CASSRGKNGYQPQHF. The CDR3 DNA is TGTGCCAGTAGTAGGGGGAAGAACGGATATCAGCCCCAGCATTTT. The chain combines TRBV19 with TRBJ1-5, with TRBD1 as a possible D gene (5 bases). With 4 bases removed from V and 5 bases from J, the gap between germline ends came to 15 bases. Germline V gene lookup returns CDR1 LNHDA and CDR2 SQIVND (reference sequence). The CDR3 loop spans 15 amino acids.

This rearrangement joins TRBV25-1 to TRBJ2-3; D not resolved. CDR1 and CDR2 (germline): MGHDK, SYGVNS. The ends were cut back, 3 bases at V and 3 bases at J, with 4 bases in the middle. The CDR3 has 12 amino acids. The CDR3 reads CASSDQTDTQYF. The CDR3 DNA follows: TGTGCCAGCAGTGATCAAACAGATACGCAGTATTTT.

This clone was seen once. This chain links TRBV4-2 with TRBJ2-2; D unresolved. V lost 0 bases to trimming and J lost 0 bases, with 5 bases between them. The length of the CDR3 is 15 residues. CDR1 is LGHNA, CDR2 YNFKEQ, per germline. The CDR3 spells CASSQDSANTGELFF. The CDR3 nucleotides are TGTGCCAGCAGCCAAGACAGTGCGAACACCGGGGAGCTGTTTTTT.

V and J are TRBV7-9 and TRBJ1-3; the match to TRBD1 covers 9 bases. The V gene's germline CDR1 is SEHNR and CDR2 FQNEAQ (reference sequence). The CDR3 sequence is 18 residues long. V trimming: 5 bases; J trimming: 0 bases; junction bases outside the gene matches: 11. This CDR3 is CASSPGQGRIFSGNTIYF. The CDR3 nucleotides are TGTGCCAGCAGCCCGGGACAGGGAAGGATCTTCTCTGGAAACACCATATATTTT.

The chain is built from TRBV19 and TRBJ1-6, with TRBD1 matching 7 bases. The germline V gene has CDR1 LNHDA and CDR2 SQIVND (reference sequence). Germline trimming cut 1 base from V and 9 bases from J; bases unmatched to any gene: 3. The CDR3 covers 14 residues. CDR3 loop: CASSIGQGSSPLHF. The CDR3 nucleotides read TGTGCCAGTAGTATAGGACAGGGAAGTTCACCCCTCCACTTT.

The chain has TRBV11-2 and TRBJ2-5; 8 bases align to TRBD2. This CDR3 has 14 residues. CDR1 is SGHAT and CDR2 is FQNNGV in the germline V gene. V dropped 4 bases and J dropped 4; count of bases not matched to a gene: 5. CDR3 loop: CASSSAGVIETQYF. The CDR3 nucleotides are TGTGCCAGCAGCTCAGCGGGGGTAATAGAGACCCAGTACTTC.